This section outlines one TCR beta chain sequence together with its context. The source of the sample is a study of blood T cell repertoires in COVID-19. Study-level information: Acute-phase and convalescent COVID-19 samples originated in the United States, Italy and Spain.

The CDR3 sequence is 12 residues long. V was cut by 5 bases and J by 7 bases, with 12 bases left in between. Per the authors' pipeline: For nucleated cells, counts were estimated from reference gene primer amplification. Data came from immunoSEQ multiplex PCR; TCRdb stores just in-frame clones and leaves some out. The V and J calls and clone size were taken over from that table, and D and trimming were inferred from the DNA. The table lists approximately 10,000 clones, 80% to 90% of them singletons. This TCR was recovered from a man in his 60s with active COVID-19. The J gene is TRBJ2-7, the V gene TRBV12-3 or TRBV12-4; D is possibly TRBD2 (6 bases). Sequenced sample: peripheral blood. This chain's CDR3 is CASSRDFWEQYF. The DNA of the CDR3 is TGTGCCAGCAGTAGGGACTTTTGGGAGCAGTACTTC.